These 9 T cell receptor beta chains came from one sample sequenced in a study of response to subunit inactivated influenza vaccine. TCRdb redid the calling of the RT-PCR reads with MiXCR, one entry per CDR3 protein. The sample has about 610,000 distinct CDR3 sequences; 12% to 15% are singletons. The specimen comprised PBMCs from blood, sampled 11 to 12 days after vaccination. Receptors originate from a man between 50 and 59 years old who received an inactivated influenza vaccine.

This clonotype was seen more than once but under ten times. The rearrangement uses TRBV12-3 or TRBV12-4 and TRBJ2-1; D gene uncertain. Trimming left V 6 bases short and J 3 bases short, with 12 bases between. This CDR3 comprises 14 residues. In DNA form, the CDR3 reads TGTGCCAGCAGACCACAGACCCGCTACAATGAGCAGTTCTTC. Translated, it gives CASRPQTRYNEQFF.

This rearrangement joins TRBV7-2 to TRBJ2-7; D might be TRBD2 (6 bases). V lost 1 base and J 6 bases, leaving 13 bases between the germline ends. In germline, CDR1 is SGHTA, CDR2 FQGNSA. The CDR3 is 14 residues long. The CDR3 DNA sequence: TGTGCCAGCAGCTTAGAGGTGACGGGAGCCGAGCAGTACTTC. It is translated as CASSLEVTGAEQYF.

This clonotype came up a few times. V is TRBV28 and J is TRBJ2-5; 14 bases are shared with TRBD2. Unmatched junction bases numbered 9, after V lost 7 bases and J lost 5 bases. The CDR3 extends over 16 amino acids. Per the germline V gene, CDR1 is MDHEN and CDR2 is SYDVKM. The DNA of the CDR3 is TGTGCCAGCATGGAGACTAGCGGGAGGGTATCGGAGACCCAGTACTTC. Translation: CASMETSGRVSETQYF. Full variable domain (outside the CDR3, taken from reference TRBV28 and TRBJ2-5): DVKVTQSSRYLVKRTGEKVFLECVQDMDHENMFWYRQDPGLGLRLIYFSYDVKMKEKGDIPEGYSVSREKKERFSLILESASTNQTSMYLCASMETSGRVSETQYFGPGTRLLVL.

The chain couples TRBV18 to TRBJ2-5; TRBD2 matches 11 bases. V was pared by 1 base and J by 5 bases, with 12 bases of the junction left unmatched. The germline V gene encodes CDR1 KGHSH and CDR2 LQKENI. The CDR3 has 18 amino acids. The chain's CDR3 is CASSPLGSGRALDETQYF. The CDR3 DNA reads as TGTGCCAGCTCACCACTGGGTAGCGGGAGGGCCCTCGATGAGACCCAGTACTTC.

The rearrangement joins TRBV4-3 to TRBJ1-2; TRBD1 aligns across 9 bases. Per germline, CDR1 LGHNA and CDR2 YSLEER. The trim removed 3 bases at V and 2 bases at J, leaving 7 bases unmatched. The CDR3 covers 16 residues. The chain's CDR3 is CASSQGTGQANYGYTF. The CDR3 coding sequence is TGCGCCAGCAGCCAGGGGACAGGGCAAGCAAACTATGGCTACACCTTC.

The CDR3 nucleotides are TGTGCCACCAGTAAAAGACAGGGGACTAGCGGGGGGCCTGGAGATACGCAGTATTTT. Its translation is CATSKRQGTSGGPGDTQYF. This chain connects TRBV24-1 to TRBJ2-3; 15 nucleotides line up with TRBD2. The CDR3 is 19 residues long. Losses at the gene ends were 6 bases for V and 5 bases for J; bases not matched to a gene: 14. CDR1 and CDR2 from the germline V gene are KGHDR and SFDVKD.

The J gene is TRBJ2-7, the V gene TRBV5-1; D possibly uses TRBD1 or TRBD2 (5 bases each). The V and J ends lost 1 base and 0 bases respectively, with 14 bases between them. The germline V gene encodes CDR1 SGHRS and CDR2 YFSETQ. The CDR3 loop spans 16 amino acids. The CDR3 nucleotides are TGCGCCAGCAGCTTGAAAGGGGACGGAGACTCCTACGAGCAGTACTTC. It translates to CASSLKGDGDSYEQYF.

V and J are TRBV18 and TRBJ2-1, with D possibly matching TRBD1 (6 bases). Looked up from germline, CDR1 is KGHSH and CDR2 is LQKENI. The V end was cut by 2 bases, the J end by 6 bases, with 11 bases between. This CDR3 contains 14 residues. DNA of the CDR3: TGTGCCAGCTCACCAACAGGGCCTAGCAATGAGCAGTTCTTC. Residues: CASSPTGPSNEQFF.

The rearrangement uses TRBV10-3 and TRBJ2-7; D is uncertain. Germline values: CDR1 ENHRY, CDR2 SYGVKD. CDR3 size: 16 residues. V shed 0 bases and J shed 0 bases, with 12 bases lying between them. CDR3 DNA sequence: TGTGCCATCAGTGAGTCCTGGACCCCCAGCTCCTACGAGCAGTACTTC. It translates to CAISESWTPSSYEQYF.